These T cell receptor beta chains were read from a single sample in a study of regulatory T cells in long-lasting Graves disease. TCRdb re-called the multiplex PCR reads through MiXCR, storing one row per CDR3 protein. Of 450,000 to 700,000 distinct CDR3 sequences listed, 13% are singletons. The sample was also linked to a second study, of T cells in Graves' hyperthyroidism and ophthalmopathy.

This specimen consisted of peripheral blood mononuclear cells (PBMCs), obtained at new diagnosis, from a patient treated with antithyroid drugs. These receptors all stem from a man aged 30 to 39 with Graves disease. Each CDR3 is given with its conserved first and last residue. A D gene is named only where the DNA matches it firmly. Not every row has a clone size; where given, it reads once, few, many or a size class.

v_gene	len	d_gene	j_gene	abundance	CDR3nt	CDR3aa
TRBV20-1	13	.	TRBJ1-5	few	TGCAGTGCTAGGGGACAAGAAAATCAGCCCCAGCATTTT	CSARGQENQPQHF
TRBV12-5	13	TRBD2	TRBJ2-5	many	TGTGCTAGTGGTCTGGCGGGAGTCGAGACCCAGTACTTC	CASGLAGVETQYF
TRBV19	14	.	TRBJ2-3	few	TGTGCCAGTAGTATAGAAGGGTCCACAGATACGCAGTATTTT	CASSIEGSTDTQYF
TRBV12-3/TRBV12-4	15	.	TRBJ2-2	.	TGTGCCAGCAGGGGCGGTAGCGGACTCACCGGGGAGCTGTTTTTT	CASRGGSGLTGELFF
TRBV19	17	TRBD2	TRBJ2-7	.	TGTGCCAGTACCAAAAAAAGCGGGAGTTCCGGGGTCTACGAGCAGTACTTC	CASTKKSGSSGVYEQYF
TRBV19	15	TRBD2	TRBJ2-1	many	TGTGCCAGTAGTCTACTAGCGGGAGCCTCCAATGAGCAGTTCTTC	CASSLLAGASNEQFF
TRBV5-6	14	.	TRBJ1-4	.	TGTGCCAGCAGCTTTCGACAGGTAGAGGAAAAACTGTTTTTT	CASSFRQVEEKLFF
TRBV20-1	15	TRBD1	TRBJ2-7	few	TGCAGTGCTACCAAGGGGACAGGGCCTTACTACGAGCAGTACTTC	CSATKGTGPYYEQYF
TRBV18	15	.	TRBJ2-7	many	TGTGCCAGCTCACCACCGTGGCAGGGCGGTGGCGAGCAGTACTTC	CASSPPWQGGGEQYF
TRBV19	13	.	TRBJ1-3	.	TGTGCCACCAAAGTACTCCCGGGGAACACCATATATTTT	CATKVLPGNTIYF
TRBV11-2	17	TRBD2	TRBJ2-1	many	TGTGCCAGCAGCCCAGCACACCTAGCGGACTCCTACAATGAGCAGTTCTTC	CASSPAHLADSYNEQFF
TRBV6-1	16	.	TRBJ1-6	.	TGTGCCACCAGGGACATCCGCTTCTCCTATAATTCACCCCTCCACTTT	CATRDIRFSYNSPLHF
TRBV12-3/TRBV12-4	13	TRBD2	TRBJ2-7	.	TGTGCCAGCAGTGCATGGGGGGGCTACGAGCAGTACTTC	CASSAWGGYEQYF
TRBV20-1	13	.	TRBJ2-1	many	TGCAGTGCTAGTCGGGACTCCTACAATGAGCAGTTCTTC	CSASRDSYNEQFF
TRBV7-9	15	.	TRBJ2-5	many	TGTGCCAGCAGCTTAGGGTGGGGCAAGGAAGAGACCCAGTACTTC	CASSLGWGKEETQYF
TRBV12-3/TRBV12-4	15	.	TRBJ1-3	few	TGTGCCAGTAACGACCTACAGAGCTCTGGAAACACCATATATTTT	CASNDLQSSGNTIYF
TRBV7-8	14	.	TRBJ2-5	many	TGTGCCAGCAGCTTTCAGGACAGTAAAGAGACCCAGTACTTC	CASSFQDSKETQYF
TRBV20-1	15	.	TRBJ2-1	many	TGCAGTGCTAGCGATTCGTTCTCGGGGAGGAATGAGCAGTTCTTC	CSASDSFSGRNEQFF
TRBV6-2/TRBV6-3	15	TRBD2	TRBJ2-1	many	TGTGCCAGCAGTTTAGGGACTAGCGTATACAATGAGCAGTTCTTC	CASSLGTSVYNEQFF
TRBV3-1	14	.	TRBJ2-7	many	TGTGCCAGCAGCCACTACAGGGATGGGTACGAGCAGTACTTC	CASSHYRDGYEQYF
TRBV20-1	11	.	TRBJ1-5	many	TGCAGTGCTGGAGGACGTCAGCCCCAGCATTTT	CSAGGRQPQHF
TRBV3-1	12	.	TRBJ2-5	few	TGTGCCAGCAGCCAAGGTATTGAGACCCAGTACTTC	CASSQGIETQYF
TRBV19	14	.	TRBJ1-5	few	TGTGCCAGTACAGCCACCAGGGGCAATCAGCCCCAGCATTTT	CASTATRGNQPQHF
TRBV5-1	13	.	TRBJ2-7	many	TGTGCCAGCAGCTTGGGCCCGAGGGGCGAGCAGTACTTC	CASSLGPRGEQYF
TRBV19	13	.	TRBJ2-3	few	TGTGCCAGTAGGGGGGACCGGACAGATACGCAGTATTTT	CASRGDRTDTQYF
TRBV2	15	TRBD2	TRBJ2-1	many	TGTGCCAGCACCCAACTAGCGGGAGCCCCTAATGAGCAGTTCTTC	CASTQLAGAPNEQFF
TRBV20-1	15	.	TRBJ2-3	many	TGCAGTGCTAGAGGACTCGGAGGGGCCGCAGATACGCAGTATTTT	CSARGLGGAADTQYF
TRBV6-2/TRBV6-3	13	.	TRBJ2-7	many	TGTGCCAGCAGTGAAGCGGTCCGGGGACGGGAGTACTTC	CASSEAVRGREYF
TRBV11-2	15	TRBD1	TRBJ2-7	many	TGTGCCAGCAGCTGGGACAGGGGACTCACCTACGAGCAGTACTTC	CASSWDRGLTYEQYF
TRBV12-3/TRBV12-4	15	TRBD1	TRBJ1-1	many	TGTGCCAGCAGATACCCCCCGGGACAGCACACTGAAGCTTTCTTT	CASRYPPGQHTEAFF
TRBV10-3	15	.	TRBJ1-2	many	TGTGCCATCAGTGAATCTGGCAGGGAGGCCTATGGCTACACCTTC	CAISESGREAYGYTF
TRBV5-1	15	.	TRBJ2-2	.	TGCGCCAGCAGCTTCCTTCCAGGGAACACCGGGGAGCTGTTTTTT	CASSFLPGNTGELFF
TRBV5-5	15	.	TRBJ1-5	few	TGTGCCAGCAGCTTTGGACAAAATAGCAATCAGCCCCAGCATTTT	CASSFGQNSNQPQHF
TRBV10-3	19	TRBD2	TRBJ2-2	many	TGTGCCATCAGTGACCTAACGCGGGAGAAACGAGGGGACACCGGGGAGCTGTTTTTT	CAISDLTREKRGDTGELFF
TRBV30	14	.	TRBJ2-6	many	TGTGCCTGGAGTAGGGGATCTGGGGCCAACGTCCTGACTTTC	CAWSRGSGANVLTF
TRBV5-6	18	TRBD1	TRBJ2-1	many	TGTGCCAGCAGCAGGCGGTACGGCGGGACAGGGAGGTACAATGAGCAGTTCTTC	CASSRRYGGTGRYNEQFF